The rows below give T cell receptor beta chains drawn from one sample of a study of post-analysis software for immune sequencing data. MiXCR, run by TCRdb on the PCR reads, gives a single entry per CDR3 protein. The sample holds 350,000 to 500,000 distinct CDR3 sequences, approximately 39% seen once. The specimen sequenced was blood. The source of these receptors is a girl aged 2 to 10 with multiple sclerosis. The CDR3 runs from the conserved cysteine through the conserved F or W. Fields, in order: V gene, CDR3 protein.

TRBV5-1 | CASSLVDRAMSEQFF
TRBV20-1 | CSASPGIHEQYF
TRBV6-2/TRBV6-3 | CASRTSADTQYF
TRBV24-1 | CATSDRLGETTDTQYF
TRBV12-3/TRBV12-4 | CASSPGYGGTYEQYF
TRBV3-1 | CASSLTGGRGYTF
TRBV28 | CASSFWTSGMIKDTQYF
TRBV6-5 | CASSYNRQGYEKLFF
TRBV4-1 | CASSQTGLPRWETQYF
TRBV2 | CASSDSRAIDEQYF
TRBV10-3 | CAISESGLEQYF
TRBV20-1 | CSASGQTNTEAFF
TRBV29-1 | CSVGRASGETQYF
TRBV10-1 | CASSAGLADQEAQYF
TRBV11-1 | CASSLAGTGFLDTQYF
TRBV7-9 | CASSSLADPMDEQFF
TRBV12-3/TRBV12-4 | CASSLAPDIQYF